The subject of this entry is one T cell receptor (beta chain). The clone's antigen remains unknown. Base qualities were left out, and no much larger clone turns up one base away. The library was made by the immunoSEQ multiplex PCR assay. For the multiplex PCR, a mixture combining 60 forward primers for TCR Vbeta segments and 13 reverse primers for TCR Jbeta segments was used. The CDR3 region of rearranged TCR beta genes was amplified from genomic DNA by a multiplex PCR assay. On the Illumina HiSeq System, the amplified TCR beta libraries were sequenced as 87-base-pair reads. The original methods were these. A later analysis tallied around 82 million unique TCR beta chains across the approximately 670 repertoires, and about 10 million of those chains were shared by two or more donors. To remove PCR and sequencing errors, raw reads were error-corrected and collapsed into unique sequences using a nearest-neighbor algorithm that merged closely related sequences. To assign V, D and J gene segments, CDR3 sequences were aligned to IMGT reference sequences. Each retained sequence needed at least a six-nucleotide match to both a V gene segment and a J gene segment. A rearrangement was called productive if the CDR3 had no stop codons and remained in frame with V and J, and every other rearrangement was called non-productive. Following IMGT convention, CDR3 was defined as the stretch from the second conserved V-encoded cysteine up to the conserved J-encoded phenylalanine. The earlier analysis of some 600 of the donors excluded sequences that lacked an unambiguous match to a single V gene segment. An earlier analysis of approximately 590 of the donors called V segments functional above 56.7% productive rearrangements and segregating when the between-donor standard deviation exceeded 5%. A statistical classification framework was built for diagnosing cytomegalovirus status from the catalog of TCR beta chain sequences. A later analysis assigned V and J genes by comparing TCR nucleotide sequences with IMGT/GENE-DB human TR gene sequences. In a later analysis, CDR3 sequences and most-parsimonious VDJ recombination scenarios were assigned using the TCRdist pipeline. In a later analysis, every TCR beta chain was defined by the combination of its CDR3 amino acid sequence and its V-gene family, and reads without a unique V-gene family were dropped. To address suspected cross-contamination and a sequencing artifact, a later analysis removed roughly 580 highly shared, low-generation-probability nucleotide sequences. For each public chain, a later analysis derived a clonal expansion index from normalized ranks of inferred template counts within each repertoire. In a later analysis, generation probabilities were computed using a VDJ recombination model fitted to out-of-frame rearrangements, and the results were checked against IGoR. In a later analysis, hypergeometric tests were used to score TCR-TCR, TCR-HLA and TCR-CMV co-occurrence, with a repertoire-size bias correction applied to TCR pairs. A later analysis estimated false discovery rates by permuting HLA or CMV assignments 20 times. A later analysis grouped co-occurring TCRs with DBSCAN, adding TCRdist sequence similarity when clustering within HLA-allele-positive subsets. Co-occurrence clustering excluded repertoires with fewer than 30,000 or more than 120,000 public chains, plus five with anomalous nucleotide sharing. The table was pulled from immuneACCESS by TCRdb, which kept in-frame rearrangements only. Such tables lose some clones; where checked, under half of the loss comes from unresolved V genes, and the rest has no known cause. Clone size and V and J calls were adopted from that table, with D and trimming inferred from the DNA. The sample data list around 130,000 clones, and approximately 80% of these were observed just once. The top ten clones comprise around 3% of the sample.

This sample is drawn from a study of cytomegalovirus exposure and HLA in healthy donors listed by TCRdb under 2017. Turning to the overall study: An earlier analysis of around 600 of the donors reported 250 to 300 Gb of sequence data and around 110 million unique TCR beta sequences from some 180 million T cells. In addition to the first cohort of approximately 650 subjects, a separate validation cohort of around 110 different subjects was used. To predict cytomegalovirus infection status, the study brought together high-throughput TCR immunosequencing, statistical association of individual TCRs with disease status, and machine learning. Of the 300 to 500 genotyped donors, roughly 80% were placed in the genetic ancestry cluster associated with self-reported Caucasian donors. The number of donors typed differed by locus, with about 629-640 for A, B, C, DRB1 and DQB1, 522 for DQA1, 600 to 610 for DPA1, and around 430 for DPB1. In a later analysis, previously published TCR beta repertoires from some 640 donors were re-analyzed and high-resolution HLA genotyping was added so that TCR occurrence patterns could be studied. Among around 400 genotyped donors of the cohort, an average of approximately 240,000 unique TCR beta nucleotide sequences was sequenced per donor, of which approximately 19% were non-productive. The study aimed to test whether signatures of past pathogen exposure could be identified by cataloging public T cell receptors. Donor age, sex, ethnicity and CMV serostatus were compiled alongside the repertoire data. The later analysis used no new phenotypic data to find candidate immune exposures, relying instead on TCR beta sequences and their occurrence across donors. The study used immunosequencing to profile the T cell repertoires of some 600 subjects and linked those repertoires to cytomegalovirus serostatus. Genome-wide SNP genotypes for about three fifths of the 666 donors were used in a later genetic analysis, which treated that subset as a discovery cohort. An earlier analysis of several hundred of the donors used high-throughput TCR beta sequencing to judge whether each TCR beta V gene segment behaved as functional or pseudogenic. HLA typing covered class I and class II loci at four-digit resolution. Every discovery cohort repertoire had been produced on one sequencing platform. An early release that covered about 600 HLA-typed donors contained around 300 gigabases of sequencing data and about 93 million unique TCR sequences. Several DR-DQ haplotypes were treated as single units for association and clustering because of strong linkage in the cohort.

Overall results and qualifications from the work: A total of fewer than 200 TCR beta chains were listed by the study as associated with cytomegalovirus. In a later analysis, HLA-associated TCR beta chains showed more clonal expansion and lower generation probabilities than non-associated chains that were equally common. While some public TCRs were present in many individuals, most TCR sequences turned up only very rarely across donors. Broadly in line with IMGT annotations, most TCR beta V segments showed up in productive rearrangements about 90% or about 30% of the time in an earlier analysis of under 700 of the donors. The presence/absence analyses assumed that sequencing depth was roughly uniform across donors, and that assumption may not be true. According to a later analysis, most CMV-associated TCR beta chains appeared to be HLA-restricted, and the HLA associations seemed to be driven largely by CMV exposure. The authors suggested that the approach could potentially be extended to other disease states and immunological phenotypes. Linkage disequilibrium might explain the correlated functional status among segregating V segments, but an unknown experimental factor could not be excluded. A cluster of highly shared sequence variants was judged likely to represent a technical artifact of the sequencing pipeline. Some IMGT-functional V segments, including TRBV6-2 and TRBV6-3, could not be distinguished by the 87-base-pair reads and were therefore excluded. Assigning TCR associations to individual alleles was difficult when HLA alleles, especially DR and DQ, strongly co-occurred. V-gene and J-gene trimming of TCR beta chains was associated with a missense DCLRE1C variant in a later genetic analysis, and the association was replicated in an independent cohort. Because counts were too low, roughly 16 rarely observed V segments, including chromosome 9 orphons, were excluded from the earlier analysis of under 650 of the donors. Compared with the approximately 720-donor mean, donors in an Asian-associated ancestry cluster had fewer N-insertions in productive TCRs, according to a later genetic analysis. The only immune exposure information available for the cohort was CMV serostatus. In a later analysis, TCR association rates were found to vary across HLA loci, with the most associated TCRs seen for DRB1 alleles and the fewest for HLA-C alleles. At a false discovery rate of 0.05, a later analysis linked under 20,000 TCR beta sequences to specific HLA alleles. The classifier was reported to diagnose cytomegalovirus status with high specificity and sensitivity in both the original cohort and the validation cohort. A further reported finding was that TCR beta sequences accurately predicted the HLA-A and HLA-B alleles for most subjects in the first cohort. In a later analysis, several top co-occurrence clusters were reported to appear linked to parvovirus B19, influenza, CMV and Epstein-Barr virus. The cohort was sequenced for TCR beta chains only, and without alpha or paired-chain data the features that could be detected were limited. Because HLA typing was unavailable for some donors at each locus, only the typed subset was used in association tests. A few of the identified cytomegalovirus-associated TCR beta chains were confirmed in vitro to be specific for cytomegalovirus antigens.

The cohort was made up of approximately 700 healthy bone marrow donors. At the time of sampling, every cohort member was nominally healthy, though immune exposures that went unrecorded were likely present. The donor was CMV seronegative and was included in the group of 352 seronegative cohort members. A peripheral blood sample was provided by each donor, and peripheral blood mononuclear cells were used for TCR beta sequencing. The Qiagen DNeasy Blood Extraction Kit was used to extract genomic DNA from the blood cell samples. The CDR3 goes from the cysteine to the phenylalanine over 14 residues. CDR3 DNA is the only sequence kept; it has 42 bases, read in frame from the first base. The germline V gene gives CDR1 as SNHLY and CDR2 as FYNNEI. V loses 6 bases at its end and J loses 7 bases; junction bases beyond the gene matches: 6.

Source material: PBMCs. The receptor was isolated from a boy aged 2 to 10 in good health and CMV-seronegative. Recombination connected TRBV2 to TRBJ1-2, with TRBD1 identical over 12 junction bases. The encoded CDR3 is CASRGQGAGSGYTF. The DNA sequence is as follows: TGTGCCAGCAGGGGACAGGGGGCGGGTAGTGGCTACACCTTC.